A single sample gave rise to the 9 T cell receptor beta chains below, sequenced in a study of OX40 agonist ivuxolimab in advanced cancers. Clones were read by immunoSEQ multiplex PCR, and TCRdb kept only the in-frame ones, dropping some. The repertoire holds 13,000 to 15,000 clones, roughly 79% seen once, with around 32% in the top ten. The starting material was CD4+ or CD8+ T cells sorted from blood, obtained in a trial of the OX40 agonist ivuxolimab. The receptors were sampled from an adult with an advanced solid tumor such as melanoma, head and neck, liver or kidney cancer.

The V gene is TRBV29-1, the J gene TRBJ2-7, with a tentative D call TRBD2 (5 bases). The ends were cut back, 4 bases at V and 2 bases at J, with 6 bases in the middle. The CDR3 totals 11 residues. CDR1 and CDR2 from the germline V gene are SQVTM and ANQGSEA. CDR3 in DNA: TGCAGCGTTGGAGGGACCTACGAGCAGTACTTC. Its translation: CSVGGTYEQYF.

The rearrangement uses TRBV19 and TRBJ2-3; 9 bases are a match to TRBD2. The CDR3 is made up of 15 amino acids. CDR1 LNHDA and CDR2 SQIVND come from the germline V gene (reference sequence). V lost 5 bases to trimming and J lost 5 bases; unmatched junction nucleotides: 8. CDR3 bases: TGTGCCAGTAGTCCCTTTGCGGGAGGGATAGATACGCAGTATTTT. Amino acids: CASSPFAGGIDTQYF.

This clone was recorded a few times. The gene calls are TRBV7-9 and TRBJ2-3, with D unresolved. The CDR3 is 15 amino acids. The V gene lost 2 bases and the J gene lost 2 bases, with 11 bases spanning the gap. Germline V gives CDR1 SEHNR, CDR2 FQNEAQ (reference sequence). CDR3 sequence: CASSLPRIYTDTQYF. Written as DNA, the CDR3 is TGTGCCAGCAGCTTACCTCGTATATACACAGATACGCAGTATTTT.

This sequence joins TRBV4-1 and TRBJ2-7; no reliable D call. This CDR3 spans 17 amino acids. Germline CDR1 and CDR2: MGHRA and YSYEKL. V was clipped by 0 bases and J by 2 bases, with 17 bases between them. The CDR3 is CASSQDLFSWEPYEQYF. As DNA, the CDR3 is TGCGCCAGCAGCCAAGATCTGTTCTCATGGGAACCCTACGAGCAGTACTTC.

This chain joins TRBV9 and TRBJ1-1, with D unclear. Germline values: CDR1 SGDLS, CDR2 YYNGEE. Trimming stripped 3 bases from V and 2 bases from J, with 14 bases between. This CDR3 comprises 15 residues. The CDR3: CASSGSNGVNTEAFF. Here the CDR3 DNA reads TGTGCCAGCAGCGGTAGCAATGGGGTAAACACTGAAGCTTTCTTT.

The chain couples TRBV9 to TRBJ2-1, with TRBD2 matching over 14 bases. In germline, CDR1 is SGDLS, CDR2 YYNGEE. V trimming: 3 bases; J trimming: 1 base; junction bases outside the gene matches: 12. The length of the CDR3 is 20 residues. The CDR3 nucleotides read TGTGCCAGCAGCGACAATCCGCGACTAGCGGGAGGGATTTCCTACAATGAGCAGTTCTTC. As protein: CASSDNPRLAGGISYNEQFF.

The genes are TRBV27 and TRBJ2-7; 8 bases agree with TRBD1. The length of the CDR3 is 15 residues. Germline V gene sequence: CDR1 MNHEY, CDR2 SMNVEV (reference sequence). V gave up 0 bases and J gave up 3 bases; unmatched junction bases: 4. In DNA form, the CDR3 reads TGTGCCAGCAGTTTATCGGACGGACAGGGCTACGAGCAGTACTTC. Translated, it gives CASSLSDGQGYEQYF.

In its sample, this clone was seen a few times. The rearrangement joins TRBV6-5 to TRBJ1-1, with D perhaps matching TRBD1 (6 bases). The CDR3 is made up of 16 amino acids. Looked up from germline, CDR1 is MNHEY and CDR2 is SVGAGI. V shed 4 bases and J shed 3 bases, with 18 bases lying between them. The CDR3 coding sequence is TGTGCCAGCAGTTTCTTAACAGGGATGGGGGACACTGAAGCTTTCTTT. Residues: CASSFLTGMGDTEAFF.

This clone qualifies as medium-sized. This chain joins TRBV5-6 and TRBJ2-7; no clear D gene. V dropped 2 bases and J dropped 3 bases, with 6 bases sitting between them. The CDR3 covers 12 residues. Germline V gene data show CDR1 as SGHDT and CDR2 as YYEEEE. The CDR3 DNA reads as TGTGCCAGCAGCTTCGGTGTCTACGAGCAGTACTTC. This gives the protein CASSFGVYEQYF.